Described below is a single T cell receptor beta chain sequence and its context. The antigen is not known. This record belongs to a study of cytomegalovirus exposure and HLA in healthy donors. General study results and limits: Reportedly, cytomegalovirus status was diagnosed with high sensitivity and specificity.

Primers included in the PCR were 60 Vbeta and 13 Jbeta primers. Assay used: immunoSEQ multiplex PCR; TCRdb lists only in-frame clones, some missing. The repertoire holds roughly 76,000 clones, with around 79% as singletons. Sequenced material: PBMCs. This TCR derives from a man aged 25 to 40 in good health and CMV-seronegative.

The CDR3 coding sequence is TGTGCCAGCAGCTTAGTCATCACCGGGGGGATGAACACTGAAGCTTTCTTT. It is translated as CASSLVITGGMNTEAFF. This rearrangement joins TRBV7-8 to TRBJ1-1; a possible D gene is TRBD1 (5 bases). This CDR3 is built from 17 residues. V was pared by 1 base and J by 0 bases, with 15 bases between. Germline assignment: CDR1 SGHVS and CDR2 FQNEAQ.